Detailed here is one T cell receptor (beta chain). Per the germline V gene, CDR1 is MNHEY and CDR2 is SVGAGI. The V segment lost 6 bases and the J segment 3 bases; nucleotides outside the gene matches: 9. The CDR3 has 15 amino acids. This sample stems from a study of blood T cell repertoires in COVID-19. Study information: There were acute and convalescent COVID-19 samples, and they came from the United States, Italy and Spain. PBMCs, B-cell-depleted T cells, or T cells provided the cDNA or gDNA that made up the material.

Original handling: Amplified reference gene primers provided the basis for estimating nucleated cell counts. The repertoire was sequenced with immunoSEQ multiplex PCR; TCRdb's copy has only in-frame clones and lacks some. V and J calls and clone size come straight from that table; D and trimming were deduced from the DNA. Among 120,000 or so clones, 88% were seen once, and the ten largest hold about 1.6%. The sample comprised peripheral blood. This clonotype was obtained from a human donor in a cohort sampled during active COVID-19. The chain employs TRBV6-5 and TRBJ1-2; 8 bases agree with TRBD1. The CDR3 region is CASSMGQVRDYGYTF. In nucleotides, the CDR3 is TGTGCCAGCAGCATGGGACAGGTTCGGGACTATGGCTACACCTTC.